The sequence of this T cell receptor beta chain was determined in a study of blood T cells in healthy people across ages. The authors ran a second PCR of about 6 to 11 cycles using a sample-barcoded 5' primer and a J-beta primer mix. Every sample returned 3 million or more CDR3-containing paired-end reads. TCRdb called the 5' RACE reads again in MiXCR, with one record for every CDR3 protein. The table shows around 1,900,000 distinct CDR3 sequences, with roughly two fifths occurring only once. CDR1 and CDR2 from the germline V gene are SGHVS and FNYEAQ. CDR3 size: 15 residues. The trim removed 4 bases at V and 6 bases at J, leaving 9 bases unmatched. Note on this clonotype: Its antigen is not known.

The study, taken as a whole, reports: With unsorted PBMCs, a conclusive comparison of naive versus antigen-experienced cells was not possible. From one million sequenced T cells, diversity estimates were lower bounds. Nothing was known about donor CMV status, and this possibly confounded expanded clonotype changes.

This clonotype was obtained from a human donor in good health. The V call is TRBV7-6, the J call TRBJ2-1; 7 bases are a match to TRBD1. Input material: blood. Here the CDR3 DNA reads TGTGCCAGCAGCTCCCGGGGTGACAGGGCCAATGAGCAGTTCTTC. Translated: CASSSRGDRANEQFF.